This T cell receptor beta chain is drawn from a study of blood T cells in healthy people across ages. Study-wide results and limits: Using unsorted PBMCs precluded a conclusive naive versus antigen-experienced comparison.

Per-sample yields of isolated PBMCs were at least 6 million. With a J-beta primer mix and a sample-barcoded 5' primer, a second PCR ran about 6 to 11 cycles. TCRdb reprocessed the 5' RACE reads with MiXCR, giving one entry per CDR3 protein. The repertoire holds some 1,500,000 distinct CDR3 sequences, with roughly two fifths as singletons. The CDR3 is 13 amino acids. Germline loops: CDR1 KGHSH, CDR2 LQKENI. The ends were cut back, 6 bases at V and 5 bases at J, with 13 bases in the middle. This clonotype was observed a few times. Its antigen remains unidentified. The TCR was taken from a woman under 30 in good health. This chain connects TRBV18 to TRBJ2-5, with D possibly being TRBD2 (5 bases). The specimen sequenced was blood. The CDR3 sequence is CASSQTRGETQYF. CDR3 DNA: TGTGCCAGCTCGCAAACTAGAGGGGAGACCCAGTACTTC.